A single sample is the source of the 12 T cell receptor beta chains below, sequenced in a study of T cells in Graves' hyperthyroidism and ophthalmopathy. The investigators amplified TCR beta CDR3 regions from RNA transcripts. Primed by the HTBI set, a first-round RT-PCR was run on the TCR CDR3. TCRdb called the multiplex PCR reads again in MiXCR, with one record for every CDR3 protein. Of around 620,000 distinct CDR3 sequences in the sample, approximately 14% were seen once. The sample taken for sequencing was blood. The origin of the receptors is a woman aged 18-29 years with Graves' ophthalmopathy.

This clonotype was counted ten times or more. The rearrangement links TRBV5-8 to TRBJ2-5; 8 positions agree with TRBD1. The ends lost 3 bases at V and 4 bases at J; junction bases unmatched: 8. The CDR3 is made up of 15 amino acids. Per the germline V gene, CDR1 is SGHTS and CDR2 is YDEGEE. This CDR3 is CASSSRTGRAETQYF. CDR3 DNA sequence: TGTGCCAGCAGCTCGAGGACAGGGCGGGCAGAGACCCAGTACTTC.

This clonotype has at least ten counts. The gene calls are TRBV4-1 and TRBJ2-3; 9 nucleotides match TRBD2. V shed 3 bases and J 6 bases; nucleotides not matched to a gene: 13. CDR3 length: 17 amino acids. Germline loops: CDR1 MGHRA, CDR2 YSYEKL. The CDR3 coding sequence is TGCGCCAGCAGCCACCCAACCTTTAGCGGGAGAAACGATACGCAGTATTTT. Encoded protein: CASSHPTFSGRNDTQYF.

This clonotype showed up many times. The rearrangement uses TRBV28 and TRBJ1-1; 7 bases are shared with TRBD1. CDR1 and CDR2 from the germline V gene are MDHEN and SYDVKM. Trimming removed 9 bases from V and 4 bases from J; junction bases left unmatched: 14. The CDR3 has 15 residues. CDR3: CASLIRQGIATEAFF. CDR3 in DNA: TGTGCCAGTCTTATAAGACAGGGCATAGCCACTGAAGCTTTCTTT. Full variable domain (missing parts from reference TRBV28 and TRBJ1-1): DVKVTQSSRYLVKRTGEKVFLECVQDMDHENMFWYRQDPGLGLRLIYFSYDVKMKEKGDIPEGYSVSREKKERFSLILESASTNQTSMYLCASLIRQGIATEAFFGQGTRLTVV.

This clonotype occurred many times. The chain employs TRBV27 and TRBJ2-2; weak D call: TRBD2 (5 bases). Germline lookup yields CDR1 MNHEY and CDR2 SMNVEV (reference sequence). Trimming took off 6 bases at V and 7 bases at J, with 21 bases between the two ends. This CDR3 is built from 16 residues. The CDR3 loop is CASSLILAGGLGELFF. CDR3 nucleotide sequence: TGTGCCAGCAGCTTGATCCTAGCCGGTGGCCTCGGGGAGCTGTTTTTT.

A remark on this clonotype: A much larger clone differs from this one at a single base, so this may be a read error. This rearrangement joins TRBV6-1 to TRBJ2-6; D gene ambiguous. Between the trimmed V and J ends, which lost 5 bases and 0 bases, there was a span of 23 bases. This CDR3 has 20 residues. Germline V gene lookup returns CDR1 MNHNS and CDR2 SASEGT. CDR3 amino acids: CASSHSRPGRSPSGANVLTF. Written as DNA, the CDR3 is TGTGCCAGCAGTCATAGTCGGCCAGGACGGTCCCCCTCTGGGGCCAACGTCCTGACTTTC.

This clonotype was found many times. The genes are TRBV6-1 and TRBJ2-1, with 7 positions matching TRBD2. J gave up 2 bases and V 9 bases, and 7 bases lay outside the gene matches. The CDR3 has 14 residues. Germline CDR1 and CDR2: MNHNS and SASEGT. The CDR3 region is CASALGTTYNEQFF. Written as DNA, the CDR3 is TGTGCCAGTGCCCTGGGGACTACCTACAATGAGCAGTTCTTC.

This clonotype was detected many times. The genes are TRBV7-9 and TRBJ2-7; D may be TRBD1 or TRBD2 (7 bases each). Germline-derived CDR1 and CDR2 are SEHNR and FQNEAQ (reference sequence). The CDR3 extends over 14 amino acids. The ends were cut back, 5 bases at V and 5 bases at J, with 16 bases in the middle. The CDR3 DNA is TGTGCCAGCAGCCTCCGACAGGGAGGGCACGAGCAGTACTTC. Protein product: CASSLRQGGHEQYF.

The chain recombines TRBV9 with TRBJ2-1, with TRBD2 as a possible D gene (6 bases). This CDR3 has 16 amino acids. CDR1 is SGDLS, CDR2 YYNGEE, per germline. V was cut by 0 bases and J by 1 base, with 11 bases left in between. The CDR3 DNA reads as TGTGCCAGCAGCGTAGAGCCGCGGGGTTCCTACAATGAGCAGTTCTTC. Translated, it gives CASSVEPRGSYNEQFF.

This clonotype was seen at least ten times. The genes are TRBV3-1 and TRBJ2-1; either TRBD1 or TRBD2 may fit D (5 bases each). Germline CDR1 and CDR2: LGHDT and YNNKEL (reference sequence). Trimming took off 3 bases at V and 0 bases at J, with 15 bases between the two ends. This CDR3 has 17 amino acids. The CDR3 spells CASSQILRDLSYNEQFF. As DNA, the CDR3 is TGTGCCAGCAGCCAGATCCTCAGGGACCTCTCCTACAATGAGCAGTTCTTC.

The chain is built from TRBV4-1 and TRBJ2-1; 12 bases align to TRBD2. From germline, CDR1 is MGHRA and CDR2 YSYEKL. The V gene end was trimmed by 4 bases and the J gene end by 3 bases; junction bases not matched to a gene: 10. The CDR3 extends over 18 amino acids. This chain's CDR3 is CASSLITSGRRSYNEQFF. Written as DNA, the CDR3 is TGCGCCAGCAGCCTGATTACTAGCGGGAGGAGGAGCTACAATGAGCAGTTCTTC.

The genes are TRBV11-2 and TRBJ2-1; 7 bases align to TRBD2. The trim removed 7 bases at V and 1 base at J, leaving 10 bases unmatched. Germline CDR1 is SGHAT and CDR2 is FQNNGV. The length of the CDR3 is 16 residues. CDR3 sequence reads: CASTAELALSYNEQFF. CDR3 bases: TGTGCCAGCACCGCAGAACTAGCGCTTTCCTACAATGAGCAGTTCTTC. Full variable domain (missing parts from reference TRBV11-2 and TRBJ2-1): EAGVAQSPRYKIIEKRQSVAFWCNPISGHATLYWYQQILGQGPKLLIQFQNNGVVDDSQLPKDRFSAERLKGVDSTLKIQPAKLEDSAVYLCASTAELALSYNEQFFGPGTRLTVL.

Turning to this clonotype: A much larger clone differs from this one at a single base, so this may be a read error. This chain joins TRBV6-2 or TRBV6-3 and TRBJ2-2, with 9 bases aligning to TRBD2. The CDR3 length is 16 residues. J lost 7 bases, V lost 7 bases, and 13 bases had no gene match. Looked up from germline, CDR1 is MNHEY and CDR2 is SVGEGT. CDR3 DNA: TGTGCCAGCACCCCTAGGTCTAGCGGGATCTACGGGGAGCTGTTTTTT. Translation: CASTPRSSGIYGELFF.